The rows below give T cell receptor beta chains drawn from one sample of a study of blood T cells in healthy people across ages. A single record per CDR3 protein comes from TCRdb applying MiXCR to the 5' RACE reads. The sample consists of about 800,000 distinct CDR3 sequences, around 50% of them appearing once. The sequencing input was blood. The source of these receptors is a man aged 80 or over in good health. Both conserved end residues are part of each CDR3. Each record gives: J gene, clone size, V gene, D gene, CDR3 length, CDR3 protein, CDR3 DNA. D genes are given only for firm matches. Size values are once, few and many counts, or a class for expanded clones, and some rows have none.

TRBJ2-1,once,TRBV5-1,-,15,CASSEEGTRYNEQFF,TGCGCCAGCAGCGAGGAGGGGACACGCTACAATGAGCAGTTCTTC
TRBJ2-3,-,TRBV4-2,TRBD2,17,CASSQDWSGSRADTQYF,TGTGCCAGCAGCCAAGACTGGAGCGGGAGCAGGGCAGATACGCAGTATTTT
TRBJ2-1,few,TRBV20-1,TRBD2,16,CSAWTSGSGSYNEQFF,TGCAGTGCGTGGACTAGCGGGAGTGGTTCCTACAATGAGCAGTTCTTC
TRBJ1-1,-,TRBV5-1,-,18,CASSLYRGTTTVNTEAFF,TGCGCCAGCAGCTTGTATCGCGGGACTACCACAGTGAACACTGAAGCTTTCTTT
TRBJ1-2,-,TRBV30,-,15,CAWSKQSVGNYGYTF,TGTGCCTGGAGTAAACAGAGCGTCGGTAACTATGGCTACACCTTC
TRBJ2-1,-,TRBV9,TRBD2,15,CASSAKMRGSNEQFF,TGTGCCAGCAGCGCAAAGATGCGGGGGAGCAATGAGCAGTTCTTC
TRBJ2-5,-,TRBV9,TRBD1,16,CASSVPPQGATETQYF,TGTGCCAGCAGCGTACCCCCACAGGGGGCGACTGAGACCCAGTACTTC
TRBJ1-1,-,TRBV7-9,TRBD1,16,CASSYGTGGIYTEAFF,TGTGCCAGCAGCTACGGGACAGGGGGGATTTACACTGAAGCTTTCTTT
TRBJ2-3,few,TRBV2,TRBD2,14,CASKGGTTTDTQYF,TGTGCCAGCAAGGGAGGGACTACCACAGATACGCAGTATTTT
TRBJ2-4,-,TRBV5-5,TRBD2,16,CASSLGLAGSTEKQYF,TGTGCCAGCAGCCTGGGACTAGCGGGGAGTACGGAGAAGCAGTACTTC
TRBJ2-3,few,TRBV2,TRBD1,18,CASSERQGATPSTDTQYF,TGTGCCAGCAGTGAACGACAGGGGGCCACCCCTAGCACAGATACGCAGTATTTT
TRBJ2-1,-,TRBV28,-,12,CASKFTGNEQFF,TGTGCCAGCAAGTTTACGGGCAATGAGCAGTTCTTC
TRBJ2-4,few,TRBV5-1,TRBD1,16,CASSLGDRALSNIQYF,TGCGCCAGCAGCTTGGGGGACAGGGCTTTATCAAACATTCAGTACTTC
TRBJ2-7,few,TRBV20-1,-,15,CSATSVAETRREQYF,TGCAGTGCCACAAGTGTAGCGGAAACCCGGCGCGAGCAGTACTTC
TRBJ1-1,-,TRBV10-3,TRBD1,15,CAIRAPGQGSTEAFF,TGTGCCATCAGAGCACCGGGACAGGGGTCTACTGAAGCTTTCTTT
TRBJ2-5,few,TRBV10-3,TRBD2,14,CAIRTGTSEETQYF,TGTGCCATCAGAACCGGGACTAGCGAAGAGACCCAGTACTTC
TRBJ2-7,-,TRBV10-3,-,11,CAISQKYEQYF,TGTGCCATCTCACAAAAGTACGAGCAGTACTTC
TRBJ2-7,-,TRBV6-5,TRBD1,16,CASTRTGTGTGDEQYF,TGTGCCAGCACCCGTACGGGTACCGGGACAGGGGACGAGCAGTACTTC
TRBJ2-1,-,TRBV2,-,14,CASTLGWSYNEQFF,TGTGCCAGCACCTTGGGCTGGTCCTACAATGAGCAGTTCTTC
TRBJ2-3,-,TRBV5-6,-,14,CASSALQGTDTQYF,TGTGCCAGCAGCGCTCTACAGGGCACAGATACGCAGTATTTT
TRBJ1-4,few,TRBV2,TRBD1,15,CASSGDSSINEKLFF,TGTGCCAGCAGCGGGGACAGCTCCATTAATGAAAAACTGTTTTTT
TRBJ1-5,-,TRBV14,-,13,CASSQGGHQPQHF,TGTGCCAGCAGCCAAGGGGGCCATCAGCCCCAGCATTTT
TRBJ2-7,-,TRBV29-1,TRBD2,13,CSVAGSGTAEQYF,TGCAGCGTTGCAGGTAGCGGGACTGCCGAGCAGTACTTC
TRBJ2-2,-,TRBV28,-,13,CASSLVRWGELFF,TGTGCCAGCAGTTTGGTGAGGTGGGGGGAGCTGTTTTTT
TRBJ1-3,once,TRBV6-6,-,14,CASSNRGPGNTIYF,TGTGCCAGCAGTAACCGGGGACCTGGAAACACCATATATTTT
TRBJ2-5,-,TRBV28,TRBD2,15,CASSLGAGESETQYF,TGTGCTAGCAGCTTAGGAGCGGGAGAGAGCGAGACCCAGTACTTC
TRBJ2-1,few,TRBV6-1,-,15,CASIMDSPGYNEQFF,TGTGCCAGCATTATGGACAGCCCCGGATACAATGAGCAGTTCTTC
TRBJ2-3,few,TRBV7-2,-,16,CASSLRASVSTDTQYF,TGTGCCAGCAGCTTAAGAGCTAGCGTTAGCACAGATACGCAGTATTTT
TRBJ1-5,few,TRBV12-3/TRBV12-4,-,15,CASSPQTISNQPQHF,TGTGCCAGCTCTCCCCAGACAATTAGCAATCAGCCCCAGCATTTT
TRBJ2-1,few,TRBV5-4,TRBD2,15,CASSWTSGSHNEQFF,TGTGCCAGCAGCTGGACTAGCGGGTCCCACAATGAGCAGTTCTTC
TRBJ2-1,-,TRBV7-2,TRBD2,17,CASSYRTSGSSYNEQFF,TGTGCCAGCAGCTACCGGACTAGCGGGTCCTCCTACAATGAGCAGTTCTTC
TRBJ2-3,-,TRBV29-1,-,10,CSVETDTQYF,TGCAGCGTTGAGACAGATACGCAGTATTTT
TRBJ1-5,-,TRBV6-2/TRBV6-3,-,18,CASSYGRSSLSGNQPQHF,TGTGCCAGCAGTTACGGGCGGAGTAGTCTGTCGGGCAATCAGCCCCAGCATTTT
TRBJ2-7,-,TRBV29-1,TRBD2,15,CSVGLPAGVGYEQYF,TGCAGCGTGGGACTTCCAGCGGGAGTCGGCTACGAGCAGTACTTC
TRBJ1-5,-,TRBV3-1,-,14,CASSRPGSRQPQHF,TGTGCCAGCAGCCGACCAGGGTCCCGACAGCCCCAGCATTTT
TRBJ2-3,-,TRBV29-1,-,15,CSVDNSGQYTDTQYF,TGCAGCGTTGATAATAGTGGACAGTACACAGATACGCAGTATTTT
TRBJ2-5,-,TRBV7-2,-,14,CASSRRSNQGTQYF,TGTGCCAGCAGCCGTCGGTCCAATCAAGGGACCCAGTACTTC